These 18 T cell receptor beta chains originate from one sample sequenced in a study of cytomegalovirus exposure and HLA in healthy donors. The PCR was carried out with 60 Vbeta primers and 13 Jbeta primers. Measured with immunoSEQ multiplex PCR; TCRdb has only the in-frame clones, and not every one. The data contain approximately 160,000 clones, 78% of them singletons. The sequenced material came from PBMCs. Receptors originate from a woman between 45 and 60 years old in good health and CMV-seropositive.

This chain uses TRBV5-4 with TRBJ1-1; TRBD1 matches at 7 bases. Per germline, CDR1 SGHNT and CDR2 YYREEE (reference sequence). With 4 bases clipped from V and 4 bases from J, the junction kept 7 bases outside the gene matches. The CDR3 consists of 14 residues. The CDR3, as DNA: TGTGCCAGCAGCCTACCAGGGGGGCCCACTGAAGCTTTCTTT. Translation gives CASSLPGGPTEAFF.

The chain uses TRBV10-3 and TRBJ1-2, with TRBD1 as a possible D gene (5 bases). Germline loops: CDR1 ENHRY, CDR2 SYGVKD. V shed 7 bases and J shed 4 bases, with 13 bases lying between them. The CDR3 extends over 13 amino acids. The CDR3 DNA is TGTGCCATCACAAACCCAGGGTTCTATGGCTACACCTTC. Protein sequence: CAITNPGFYGYTF.

This clone was seen a single time. V is TRBV6-5 and J is TRBJ2-7; 7 nucleotides match TRBD1. The CDR3 contains 15 residues. From germline, CDR1 is MNHEY and CDR2 SVGAGI. V trimming: 2 bases; J trimming: 4 bases; junction bases outside the gene matches: 8. Here the CDR3 reads CASSYRGDSWYEQYF. The CDR3 DNA sequence: TGTGCCAGCAGTTACAGAGGGGACAGTTGGTACGAGCAGTACTTC.

The V gene is TRBV6-5, the J gene TRBJ1-6; 7 nucleotides match TRBD1. Germline V gene lookup returns CDR1 MNHEY and CDR2 SVGAGI. The ends lost 7 bases at V and 5 bases at J; junction bases unmatched: 5. The CDR3 sequence is 14 residues long. This CDR3 is CASNVGTDNSPLHF. DNA for the CDR3: TGTGCCAGCAACGTCGGGACAGATAATTCACCCCTCCACTTT.

The chain is built from TRBV10-1 and TRBJ1-4, with 9 bases aligning to TRBD1. Germline V gene lookup returns CDR1 WNHNN and CDR2 SYGVQD (reference sequence). The CDR3 length is 14 residues. After removal of 7 bases from V and 8 bases from J, the junction contained 8 bases not matched to a gene. The CDR3 loop is CASTPGQGDEKLFF. The CDR3 DNA sequence: TGCGCCAGCACCCCGGGACAGGGTGACGAAAAACTGTTTTTT.

The chain couples TRBV30 to TRBJ1-5; D gene ambiguous. V shed 2 bases and J shed 2 bases, with 16 bases lying between them. Germline V gene lookup returns CDR1 GTSNPN and CDR2 SVGIG (reference sequence). There are 16 residues in the CDR3. The DNA of the CDR3 is TGTGCCTGGAGTCAGCGTGGCCTGAGGGGCAATCAGCCCCAGCATTTT. Translating gives CAWSQRGLRGNQPQHF.

The chain carries TRBV28 and TRBJ1-2; D ambiguous. V lost 6 bases and J lost 5, with 16 bases in between. In germline, CDR1 is MDHEN, CDR2 SYDVKM. The CDR3 is 14 residues long. The CDR3 nucleotides are TGTGCCAGCAGCCCGACCCACAGCTTATATGGCTACACCTTC. This translates into CASSPTHSLYGYTF.

CDR3 residues: CSVADRGSQPQHF. In DNA form, the CDR3 reads TGCAGCGTAGCGGACAGGGGTAGCCAGCCCCAGCATTTT. The chain links TRBV29-1 to TRBJ1-5; TRBD1 agrees at 9 bases. The CDR3 contains 13 residues. Unmatched junction bases numbered 7, after V lost 6 bases and J lost 7 bases. Per the germline V gene, CDR1 is SQVTM and CDR2 is ANQGSEA.

This clone was seen only once. The rearrangement joins TRBV19 to TRBJ2-2; D gene uncertain. V was clipped by 3 bases and J by 4 bases, with 15 bases between them. This CDR3 spans 16 amino acids. The germline V gene has CDR1 LNHDA and CDR2 SQIVND (reference sequence). The CDR3 loop is CASSIRGVVSTGELFF. DNA of the CDR3: TGTGCCAGTAGTATTAGAGGAGTCGTAAGCACCGGGGAGCTGTTTTTT.

This CDR3 is CASSSRTGTPYEQYF. CDR3 nucleotides: TGTGCCAGCAGCTCCCGTACCGGGACACCCTACGAGCAGTACTTC. This chain connects TRBV13 to TRBJ2-7; tentative D call: TRBD1 (6 bases). The germline CDR1 and CDR2 sequences are PRHDT and FYEKMQ (reference sequence). V was pared by 4 bases and J by 2 bases, with 15 bases between. This CDR3 contains 15 residues.

This chain joins TRBV19 and TRBJ1-2, with D possibly TRBD1 on 5 matching bases. Germline values: CDR1 LNHDA, CDR2 SQIVND (reference sequence). The CDR3 loop spans 13 amino acids. Trimming pared 7 bases from V and 4 bases from J, leaving 13 bases between. The CDR3 sequence is CASTPGYGYGYTF. The CDR3 nucleotides read TGTGCCAGTACCCCAGGGTATGGCTATGGCTACACCTTC.

The chain joins TRBV6-5 to TRBJ2-7, with a possible D match to TRBD1 (6 bases). In germline, CDR1 is MNHEY, CDR2 SVGAGI. The germline V and J ends were trimmed by 5 bases and 6 bases, with 11 bases remaining between them. This CDR3 contains 12 residues. The CDR3 region has the DNA TGTGCCAGCAGTCGACAGGAATCCGAGCAGTACTTC. Protein product: CASSRQESEQYF.

The V gene is TRBV7-8, the J gene TRBJ1-5; D may be TRBD1 (5 bases). The ends were cut back, 3 bases at V and 9 bases at J, with 15 bases in the middle. Looked up from germline, CDR1 is SGHVS and CDR2 is FQNEAQ. The CDR3 loop spans 14 amino acids. The CDR3 DNA follows: TGTGCCAGCAGCTTCGGGACTACCTCGGGGCCCCAGCATTTT. Protein sequence: CASSFGTTSGPQHF.

This sequence joins TRBV2 and TRBJ2-3, with D perhaps TRBD1 (5 bases). Trimming cost V 6 bases and J 0 bases, with 13 bases left between them. CDR3 length: 15 residues. Germline V lookup: CDR1 SNHLY, CDR2 FYNNEI. The CDR3 loop reads CASRSYRPSTDTQYF. The CDR3 region has the DNA TGTGCCAGCAGGAGTTACAGGCCCAGCACAGATACGCAGTATTTT.

V is TRBV5-1 and J is TRBJ2-5; 7 nucleotides match TRBD2. The CDR3 contains 14 residues. J gave up 5 bases and V 4 bases, and 8 bases lay outside the gene matches. Germline V gene sequence: CDR1 SGHRS, CDR2 YFSETQ. CDR3: CASSRGQGGETQYF. CDR3 nucleotide sequence: TGCGCCAGCAGCCGAGGGCAGGGAGGGGAGACCCAGTACTTC.

The chain is built from TRBV5-1 and TRBJ2-7, with 7 bases lining up with TRBD1. This CDR3 is built from 13 residues. The V and J ends lost 4 bases and 7 bases, in that order; junction bases with no gene match: 8. CDR1 is SGHRS and CDR2 is YFSETQ in the germline V gene. Written as DNA, the CDR3 is TGCGCCAGCAGCAACGACAGGGCACGTGAGCAGTACTTC. Protein sequence: CASSNDRAREQYF.

This sequence joins TRBV7-8 and TRBJ2-5; D uncertain. Germline V gives CDR1 SGHVS, CDR2 FQNEAQ. The CDR3 length is 14 residues. Trimming removed 5 bases at V and 5 bases at J, with 15 bases between. The CDR3 loop is CASSTRPDGETQYF. The CDR3 DNA reads TGTGCCAGCAGCACGAGACCCGACGGGGAGACCCAGTACTTC. The full variable domain, in which reference TRBV7-8 and TRBJ2-5 provide the parts outside the CDR3, is GAGVSQSPRYKVAKRGQDVALRCDPISGHVSLFWYQQALGQGPEFLTYFQNEAQLDKSGLPSDRFFAERPEGSVSTLKIQRTQQEDSAVYLCASSTRPDGETQYFGPGTRLLVL.

The chain couples TRBV6-5 to TRBJ2-5; 7 bases agree with TRBD2. CDR1 and CDR2 from the germline V gene are MNHEY and SVGAGI. V shed 9 bases and J 2 bases; nucleotides not matched to a gene: 12. The CDR3 contains 15 residues. The CDR3 reads CASSLGGTLQETQYF. The CDR3 nucleotides read TGTGCCAGTTCCCTGGGGGGGACCCTTCAAGAGACCCAGTACTTC.